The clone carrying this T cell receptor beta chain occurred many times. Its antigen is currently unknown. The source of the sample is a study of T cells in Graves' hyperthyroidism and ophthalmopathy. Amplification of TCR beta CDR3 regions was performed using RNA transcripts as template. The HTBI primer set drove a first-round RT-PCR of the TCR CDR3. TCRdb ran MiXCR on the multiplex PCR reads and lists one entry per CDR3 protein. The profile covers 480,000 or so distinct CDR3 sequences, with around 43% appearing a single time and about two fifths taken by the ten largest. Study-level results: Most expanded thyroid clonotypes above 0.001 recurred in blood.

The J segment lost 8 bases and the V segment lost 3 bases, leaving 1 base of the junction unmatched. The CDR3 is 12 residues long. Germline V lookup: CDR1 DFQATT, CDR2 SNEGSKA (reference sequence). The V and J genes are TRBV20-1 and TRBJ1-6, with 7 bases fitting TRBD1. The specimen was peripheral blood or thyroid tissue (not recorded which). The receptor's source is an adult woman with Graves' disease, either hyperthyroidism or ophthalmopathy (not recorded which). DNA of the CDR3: TGCAGTGCTAGTACAGGGGATTCACCCCTCCACTTT. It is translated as CSASTGDSPLHF.